The 13 T cell receptor beta chains below were found in one sample sequenced in a study of identical twins. TCRdb re-derived calls from the 5' RACE reads in MiXCR, one entry per CDR3 protein. The sample consists of about 520,000 distinct CDR3 sequences, 20% to 25% of them appearing once. The sample was also reused in another study, on T cells expressing NK-cell markers.

Input material: CD4+ T cells sorted from blood. All receptors derive from a woman younger than 30 in good health.

This clonotype was detected ten times or more. The chain employs TRBV29-1 and TRBJ2-3; D is uncertain. Trimming left V 5 bases short and J 2 bases short, with 5 bases between. The germline V gene encodes CDR1 SQVTM and CDR2 ANQGSEA. This CDR3 spans 11 amino acids. This CDR3 is CSVFATDTQYF. Written as DNA, the CDR3 is TGCAGCGTTTTCGCCACAGATACGCAGTATTTT.

V is TRBV12-3 or TRBV12-4 and J is TRBJ1-2, with no clear D. V lost 3 bases and J lost 5, with 7 bases in between. This CDR3 is 12 amino acids long. As DNA, the CDR3 is TGTGCCAGCAGTTTTGGGTGGTATGGCTACACCTTC. It translates to CASSFGWYGYTF.

This clonotype occurred once. The chain joins TRBV7-6 to TRBJ1-6, with 9 bases identical to TRBD1. In germline, CDR1 is SGHVS, CDR2 FNYEAQ. The CDR3 length is 15 residues. Trimming at V came to 1 base and at J to 9 bases, leaving 4 bases not matched to a gene. The CDR3 bases are TGTGCCAGCAGCTTAGGGGACAGGGACGGTTCACCCCTCCACTTT. It translates to CASSLGDRDGSPLHF.

This clonotype appeared a few times. The chain combines TRBV15 with TRBJ2-1; 11 bases are a match to TRBD2. Germline V gives CDR1 LNHNV, CDR2 YYDKDF (reference sequence). With 3 bases clipped from V and 10 bases from J, the junction kept 17 bases outside the gene matches. The CDR3 loop spans 18 amino acids. The CDR3: CATSRHLAGGPKELEQFF. The CDR3 region has the DNA TGTGCCACCAGCAGGCATTTAGCGGGAGGGCCGAAGGAATTAGAGCAGTTCTTC.

This chain links TRBV9 with TRBJ2-1; tentative D call: TRBD2 (5 bases). Trimming cost V 4 bases and J 0 bases, with 11 bases left between them. Germline V gives CDR1 SGDLS, CDR2 YYNGEE. The CDR3 spans 15 residues. The CDR3 region is CASSRGLPSYNEQFF. CDR3 in DNA: TGTGCCAGCAGCCGCGGACTCCCCTCCTACAATGAGCAGTTCTTC.

This clonotype was detected a few times. The genes are TRBV5-1 and TRBJ1-2; D perhaps matches TRBD1 (5 bases). Per germline, CDR1 SGHRS and CDR2 YFSETQ. This CDR3 is 15 amino acids long. Trimming removed 0 bases at V and 4 bases at J, with 13 bases between. CDR3 sequence reads: CASSLATGVSYGYTF. Written as DNA, the CDR3 is TGCGCCAGCAGCTTGGCTACAGGAGTTAGCTATGGCTACACCTTC.

This clonotype was found many times. The V and J genes are TRBV10-3 and TRBJ2-7; 9 nucleotides agree with TRBD2. V dropped 3 bases and J dropped 6; count of bases not matched to a gene: 3. Germline-derived CDR1 and CDR2 are ENHRY and SYGVKD. This CDR3 is built from 13 residues. CDR3 nucleotides: TGTGCCATCAGTGATGTAGCGGGAGTCGAGCAGTACTTC. Translation: CAISDVAGVEQYF.

This clonotype has only a few counts. This rearrangement joins TRBV12-5 to TRBJ2-3; perhaps TRBD2 as D (6 bases). Trimming removed 4 bases at V and 3 bases at J, with 17 bases between. Germline V gives CDR1 LGHNT, CDR2 FRNRAP. The CDR3 covers 16 residues. CDR3 protein: CASGSTRDGWTDTQYF. The DNA for the CDR3 is TGTGCTAGTGGTTCGACTAGGGACGGCTGGACAGATACGCAGTATTTT.

Only a few counts were recorded for this clonotype. The chain has TRBV7-9 and TRBJ1-4; D is possibly TRBD1 (5 bases). This CDR3 region has 15 residues. Germline V CDR1 and CDR2: SEHNR, FQNEAQ (reference sequence). Trimming removed 5 bases from V and 5 bases from J, with 15 bases in between. CDR3 protein: CASSSGQRGNEKLFF. CDR3 bases: TGTGCCAGCAGCAGTGGACAACGAGGGAATGAAAAACTGTTTTTT. The whole variable domain, remainder taken from reference TRBV7-9 and TRBJ1-4, is DTGVSQNPRHKITKRGQNVTFRCDPISEHNRLYWYRQTLGQGPEFLTYFQNEAQLEKSRLLSDRFSAERPKGSFSTLEIQRTEQGDSAMYLCASSSGQRGNEKLFFGSGTQLSVL.

This clonotype was picked up a small number of times. The V call is TRBV5-1, the J call TRBJ1-1; no clear D gene. This CDR3 has 12 residues. V was clipped by 3 bases and J by 4 bases, with 7 bases between them. CDR1 and CDR2 (germline): SGHRS, YFSETQ. The CDR3 DNA reads as TGCGCCAGCAGCTGGGCTGGCACTGAAGCTTTCTTT. It is translated as CASSWAGTEAFF.

In this sample, this clonotype turned up a few times. The chain joins TRBV12-5 to TRBJ2-2; D is unclear. Germline V gives CDR1 LGHNT, CDR2 FRNRAP. V lost 2 bases, J lost 10 bases, and 14 bases lay in between. The CDR3 spans 14 residues. In nucleotides, the CDR3 is TGTGCTAGTGGTTTGCCGCAAACGTCCGAGGAGCTGTTTTTT. Its protein is CASGLPQTSEELFF.

This sequence joins TRBV12-3 or TRBV12-4 and TRBJ2-7, with 8 bases that match TRBD1. The ends lost 2 bases at V and 6 bases at J; junction bases unmatched: 6. The length of the CDR3 is 14 residues. In DNA, the CDR3 is TGTGCCAGCAGTTTACAGGGACAGGCGTCCGAGCAGTACTTC. Translation gives CASSLQGQASEQYF.

The V and J genes are TRBV20-1 and TRBJ2-5; the D gene is possibly TRBD1 (6 bases). V lost 6 bases and J lost 5, with 19 bases in between. Germline V gene sequence: CDR1 DFQATT, CDR2 SNEGSKA (reference sequence). The CDR3 runs to 14 residues. The CDR3 DNA reads as TGCAGTGCCGGCCGCAGGGGCTATGGGGAGACCCAGTACTTC. Translation gives CSAGRRGYGETQYF.